This T cell receptor (beta chain) was recorded in a study of beta chain features in type 1 diabetes. Ten or more counts support this clone. As every portion of the isolated RNA was reverse transcribed, the sequencing read expressed TCRB transcripts. Assay: immunoSEQ multiplex PCR; the TCRdb copy retains only in-frame clones and omits some. The table has roughly 230,000 clones, around 9.6% seen once. This CDR3 has 15 amino acids. Germline CDR1 reads SEHNR; CDR2 reads FQNEAQ (reference sequence). With 6 bases clipped from V and 0 bases from J, the junction kept 4 bases outside the gene matches. This clonotype originated in a young woman in good health. The chain uses TRBV7-9 and TRBJ2-3; 9 nucleotides align to TRBD2. Sequences were obtained from naive CD4+ T cells from blood. The CDR3 loop reads CASSLGLASTDTQYF. Here the CDR3 DNA reads TGTGCCAGCAGTCTCGGACTAGCGAGCACAGATACGCAGTATTTT.